The 14 T cell receptor beta chains given below trace back to one sample, sequenced in a study of tumor and adjacent non-tumor tissue in lung cancer. TCRbeta libraries were built with three rounds of nested PCR, modified from ARM-PCR. TCRdb redid the calling of the multiplex PCR reads with MiXCR, one entry per CDR3 protein. Of 69,000 or so distinct CDR3 sequences listed, about three quarters are singletons. RNA was extracted from bulk tissue without any cell sorting. The sequenced sample consisted of lung tumor tissue. The receptor source for this set is a man in his fifties or sixties with non-small cell lung cancer.

For this clonotype: One junction end disagrees with the germline gene, perhaps due to a read error. The V gene is TRBV6-6, the J gene TRBJ1-5; D possibly corresponds to TRBD1 (6 bases). CDR3 length: 16 residues. Per the germline V gene, CDR1 is MNHNY and CDR2 is SVGAGI (reference sequence). The CDR3 DNA reads as TGTGCCAGCAGTTACCCTGGGGGGGCTAGCAATCAGTCCCAGCATTTC. Its translation: CASSYPGGASNQSQHF.

This clonotype was observed a single time. The junction departs from the called germline gene at one end, perhaps through a read error. V usage is TRBV5-5 and J usage is TRBJ1-5; TRBD1 might be the D (6 bases). Germline CDR1 is SGHKS and CDR2 is YYEKEE (reference sequence). The CDR3 runs to 15 residues. CDR3 bases: TGTGCCAACAGCGGGGGGGCCTATAGCAATCGGCCCCAGCATTTT. This encodes CANSGGAYSNRPQHF.

V and J are TRBV10-3 and TRBJ2-3; D uncertain. In germline, CDR1 is ENHRY, CDR2 SYGVKD. The length of the CDR3 is 15 residues. The V gene lost 1 base and the J gene lost 15 bases, with 23 bases spanning the gap. In nucleotides, the CDR3 is TGTGCCATCAGTGAGTGGAATAGTGGCACAGATAAGCACTATTTT. This encodes CAISEWNSGTDKHYF.

Details on this clonotype: This may stem from a read error, because a much larger clone lies one nucleotide away. CDR3 sequence (DNA): TGCAGTGCTAGTGGTAGGGTTTGTGAAGCTTTCTTT. Protein: CSASGRVCEAFF. The chain joins TRBV20-1 to TRBJ1-1, with D unresolved. The germline V and J ends were trimmed by 3 bases and 7 bases, with 12 bases remaining between them. The CDR3 is 12 residues long. The V gene's germline CDR1 is DFQATT and CDR2 SNEGSKA (reference sequence).

Turning to this clonotype: The junction and the germline gene differ at one end; a read error may be behind it. The chain employs TRBV20-1 and TRBJ1-2; D unclear. CDR1 is DFQATT, CDR2 SNEGSKA, per germline (reference sequence). The CDR3 runs 11 residues. The CDR3 DNA is TGCAGCGCTAGAATCGGTCAGGGCTACACCTTC. Amino acid sequence: CSARIGQGYTF.

The chain uses TRBV29-1 and TRBJ2-7; TRBD1 agrees at 9 bases. This CDR3 has 14 amino acids. In germline, CDR1 is SQVTM, CDR2 ANQGSEA. V dropped 8 bases and J dropped 7; count of bases not matched to a gene: 15. The CDR3 bases are TGCAGCTTCAGAGCCGGGACAGGGCGCAAGGAGCAGTACTTC. Protein product: CSFRAGTGRKEQYF.

Worth noting for this clonotype: Relative to the germline gene, one junction end is altered; a read error may explain this. The rearrangement joins TRBV6-6 to TRBJ2-6; 7 nucleotides agree with TRBD2. The CDR3 is 14 residues long. Germline CDR1 and CDR2: MNHNY and SVGAGI (reference sequence). CDR3 sequence: CDSGAWNGANVLTF. The DNA of the CDR3 is TGTGACAGCGGGGCATGGAACGGGGCCAACGTCCTGACTTTC.

The V gene is TRBV11-3, the J gene TRBJ2-5; 9 nucleotides match TRBD2. Losses at the gene ends were 10 bases for V and 5 bases for J; bases not matched to a gene: 11. This CDR3 region has 14 residues. The V gene's germline CDR1 is SGHNT and CDR2 YENEEA. The CDR3 loop reads CAKSPSGAVETQYF. The CDR3 nucleotides are TGTGCCAAGAGCCCTAGCGGGGCCGTGGAGACCCAGTACTTC.

This chain joins TRBV7-9 and TRBJ2-7; 9 nucleotides match TRBD2. The germline CDR1 and CDR2 sequences are SEHNR and FQNEAQ (reference sequence). The CDR3 has 14 residues. CDR3 sequence: CVGSGGTSRSEQYF. CDR3 DNA sequence: TGTGTCGGCAGCGGGGGGACTAGCCGGTCTGAGCAGTACTTC. Drawing the rest from reference TRBV7-9 and TRBJ2-7, the complete variable domain is DTGVSQNPRHKITKRGQNVTFRCDPISEHNRLYWYRQTLGQGPEFLTYFQNEAQLEKSRLLSDRFSAERPKGSFSTLEIQRTEQGDSAMYLCVGSGGTSRSEQYFGPGTRLTVT.

On this clonotype itself: An end of the junction differs from the germline gene, which may be a read error. This chain connects TRBV10-2 to TRBJ2-3; D may be TRBD1 or TRBD2 (5 bases each). CDR1 and CDR2 from the germline V gene are WSHSY and SAAADI. CDR3 size: 17 residues. CDR3 nucleotides: TGCACCATCACGGACTTGAGCGGACACTCGCGCACAGATACCCAGTATTTT. Encoded protein: CTITDLSGHSRTDTQYF.

A remark on this clonotype: The junction and the germline gene differ at one end; a read error may be behind it. The rearrangement joins TRBV6-5 to TRBJ2-3; a weak D match, TRBD2 (6 bases). CDR1 and CDR2 from the germline V gene are MNHEY and SVGAGI. This CDR3 spans 15 amino acids. The CDR3 loop is CASSAGQRSTDTQYF. CDR3 coding DNA: TGTGCTAGCAGTGCGGGGCAGAGGAGCACAGATACGCAGTATTTT.

Regarding this clonotype: Relative to the germline gene, one junction end is altered; a read error may explain this. The J gene is TRBJ2-3, the V gene TRBV6-6; D call uncertain. CDR3 length equals 14 residues. Germline lookup yields CDR1 MNHNY and CDR2 SVGAGI (reference sequence). The DNA for the CDR3 is TGTACCAGCAGTTCCCCGCTTAAGGCAAATACGCAGTATTTT. It encodes CTSSSPLKANTQYF.

The chain combines TRBV20-1 with TRBJ2-1; D possibly corresponds to TRBD2 (6 bases). The CDR3 consists of 15 residues. The V and J ends lost 0 bases and 3 bases respectively, with 12 bases between them. In germline, CDR1 is DFQATT, CDR2 SNEGSKA (reference sequence). Written as DNA, the CDR3 is TGCAGTGCTAGAGATCTAATAGCGGACTACAATGAGCAGTTCTTC. Translating gives CSARDLIADYNEQFF.

Comment on this clonotype: Germline is not matched at one junction end, which may reflect a read error. The gene calls are TRBV5-4 and TRBJ2-3; TRBD2 might be the D (6 bases). Looked up from germline, CDR1 is SGHNT and CDR2 is YYREEE (reference sequence). This CDR3 comprises 14 residues. DNA for the CDR3: TGTGCCAGCAGCCAACGGACTACCGCATATACGCAGTGTTTT. It translates to CASSQRTTAYTQCF.